Each of the 7 T cell receptor beta chains below was sequenced from the same sample in a study of control samples from healthy donors and cancer patients. The repertoire was sequenced with immunoSEQ multiplex PCR; TCRdb's copy has only in-frame clones and lacks some. The data show around 130,000 clones, with 80% to 95% seen just once and roughly 2.7% held by the top ten. Sequenced: blood. The source of these receptors is a man younger than 30 in good health.

The chain uses TRBV19 and TRBJ2-2, with D possibly matching TRBD2 (5 bases). CDR3 length: 15 residues. From germline, CDR1 is LNHDA and CDR2 SQIVND (reference sequence). V was trimmed by 3 bases and J by 6 bases, leaving 14 bases between them. CDR3 in amino acids: CASSMSSTAAGELFF. For the CDR3, the DNA is TGTGCCAGTAGTATGTCTAGCACGGCCGCCGGGGAGCTGTTTTTT.

This chain connects TRBV2 to TRBJ1-5, with no clear D. V was pared by 8 bases and J by 6 bases, with 11 bases between. The CDR3 covers 12 residues. The V gene's germline CDR1 is SNHLY and CDR2 FYNNEI. DNA for the CDR3: TGTGCCAGCCGTCTAAGTGGTCAGCCCCAGCATTTT. Encoded protein: CASRLSGQPQHF.

The V gene is TRBV2, the J gene TRBJ2-7; D is unresolved. V lost 7 bases, J lost 7 bases, and 11 bases lay in between. Per germline, CDR1 SNHLY and CDR2 FYNNEI. CDR3 length: 11 residues. CDR3 in DNA: TGTGCCAGCAAGGGATTTGAGGAGCAGTACTTC. This codes for CASKGFEEQYF.

The chain recombines TRBV5-8 with TRBJ2-3, with 7 bases lining up with TRBD1. Germline CDR1 is SGHTS and CDR2 is YDEGEE. Trimming cost V 4 bases and J 1 base; bases outside gene matches: 3. The CDR3 spans 14 residues. The CDR3 sequence: CASSPGTGTDTQYF. The CDR3 region has the DNA TGTGCCAGCAGCCCCGGGACAGGCACAGATACGCAGTATTTT.

The chain joins TRBV28 to TRBJ2-5; no definite D call. Germline CDR1 reads MDHEN; CDR2 reads SYDVKM. V was trimmed by 8 bases and J by 2 bases, leaving 12 bases between them. The CDR3 spans 13 residues. The CDR3: CASAAVTQETQYF. CDR3 nucleotides: TGTGCCAGCGCCGCCGTTACTCAAGAGACCCAGTACTTC.

The chain joins TRBV19 to TRBJ1-2; 9 bases line up with TRBD1. Germline V gene lookup returns CDR1 LNHDA and CDR2 SQIVND (reference sequence). This CDR3 has 15 residues. V shed 4 bases, J shed 2 bases, and the junction held 5 bases outside the gene matches. The CDR3 nucleotides read TGTGCCAGTAGTAGAACCGGGACAGGGAACTATGGCTACACCTTC. Protein: CASSRTGTGNYGYTF.

V and J are TRBV5-4 and TRBJ2-1, with TRBD2 matching over 9 bases. Per the germline V gene, CDR1 is SGHNT and CDR2 is YYREEE (reference sequence). V was clipped by 2 bases and J by 5 bases; unmatched bases: 5. The CDR3 totals 15 residues. The CDR3 DNA sequence: TGTGCCAGCAGCTTTGGCGGGGGGGTACACAATGAGCAGTTCTTC. Residues: CASSFGGGVHNEQFF.